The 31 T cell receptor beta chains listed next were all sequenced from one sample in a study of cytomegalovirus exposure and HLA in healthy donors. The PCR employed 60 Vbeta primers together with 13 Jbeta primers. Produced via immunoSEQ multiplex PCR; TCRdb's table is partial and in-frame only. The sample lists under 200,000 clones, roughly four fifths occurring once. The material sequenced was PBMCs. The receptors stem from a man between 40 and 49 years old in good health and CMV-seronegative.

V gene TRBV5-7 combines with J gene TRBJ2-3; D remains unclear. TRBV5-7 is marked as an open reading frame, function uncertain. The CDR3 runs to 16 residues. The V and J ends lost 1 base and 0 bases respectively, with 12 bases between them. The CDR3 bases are TGTGCCAGCAGCTTGCCCCGGCAGACTAGCACAGATACGCAGTATTTT. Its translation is CASSLPRQTSTDTQYF.

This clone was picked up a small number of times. The CDR3, as DNA: TGTGCCTGTTTCCGGGACTCCTCCTCTGGAAACACCATATATTTT. The encoded protein is CACFRDSSSGNTIYF. The J gene is TRBJ1-3, the V gene TRBV30; D perhaps matches TRBD1 (5 bases). CDR1 is GTSNPN, CDR2 SVGIG, per germline (reference sequence). This CDR3 comprises 15 residues. V was pared by 6 bases and J by 0 bases, with 15 bases between.

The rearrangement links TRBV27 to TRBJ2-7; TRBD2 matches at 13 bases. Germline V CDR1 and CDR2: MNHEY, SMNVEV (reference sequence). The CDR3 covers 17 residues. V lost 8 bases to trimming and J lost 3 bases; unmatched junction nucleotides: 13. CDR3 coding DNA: TGTGCCAGCGGTCCGGGGACTAGCGGGGCCCCCTTCTACGAGCAGTACTTC. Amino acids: CASGPGTSGAPFYEQYF.

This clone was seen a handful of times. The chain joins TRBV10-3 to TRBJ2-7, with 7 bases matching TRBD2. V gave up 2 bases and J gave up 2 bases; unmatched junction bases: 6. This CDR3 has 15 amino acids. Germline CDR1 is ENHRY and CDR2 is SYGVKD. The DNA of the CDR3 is TGTGCCATCAGTGAGGCCGGGGGGAGGACCTACGAGCAGTACTTC. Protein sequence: CAISEAGGRTYEQYF.

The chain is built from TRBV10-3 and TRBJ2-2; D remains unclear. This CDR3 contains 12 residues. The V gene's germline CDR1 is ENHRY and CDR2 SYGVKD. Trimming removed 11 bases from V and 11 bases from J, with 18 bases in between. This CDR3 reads CAPIPYFQELFF. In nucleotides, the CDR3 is TGTGCCCCCATACCCTACTTCCAAGAGCTGTTTTTT.

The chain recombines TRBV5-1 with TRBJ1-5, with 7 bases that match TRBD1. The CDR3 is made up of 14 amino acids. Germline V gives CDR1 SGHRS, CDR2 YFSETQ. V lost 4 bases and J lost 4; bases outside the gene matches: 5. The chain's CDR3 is CASSPGTANQPQHF. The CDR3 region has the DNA TGCGCCAGCAGCCCGGGGACAGCGAATCAGCCCCAGCATTTT.

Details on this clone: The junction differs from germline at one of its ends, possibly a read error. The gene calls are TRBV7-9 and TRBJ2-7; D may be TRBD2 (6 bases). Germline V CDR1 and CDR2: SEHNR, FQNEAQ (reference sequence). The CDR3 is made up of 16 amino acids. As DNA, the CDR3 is TGTTCCAGCAGCACCCGCGGAGGGGCATTAGCTCACGAGCAGTACTTC. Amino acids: CSSSTRGGALAHEQYF.

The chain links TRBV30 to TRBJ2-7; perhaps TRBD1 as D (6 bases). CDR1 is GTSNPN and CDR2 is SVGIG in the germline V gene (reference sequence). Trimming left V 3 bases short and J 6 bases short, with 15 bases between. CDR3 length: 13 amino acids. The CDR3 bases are TGTGCCTGGAGGGCAGGGGTCCGTCGCGAGCAGTACTTC. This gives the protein CAWRAGVRREQYF.

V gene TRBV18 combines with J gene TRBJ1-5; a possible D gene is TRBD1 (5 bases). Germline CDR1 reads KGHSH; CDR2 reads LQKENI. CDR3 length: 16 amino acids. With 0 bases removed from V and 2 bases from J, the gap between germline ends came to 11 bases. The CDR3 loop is CASSPPRGDGNQPQHF. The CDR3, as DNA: TGTGCCAGCTCACCACCAAGGGGTGATGGCAATCAGCCCCAGCATTTT.

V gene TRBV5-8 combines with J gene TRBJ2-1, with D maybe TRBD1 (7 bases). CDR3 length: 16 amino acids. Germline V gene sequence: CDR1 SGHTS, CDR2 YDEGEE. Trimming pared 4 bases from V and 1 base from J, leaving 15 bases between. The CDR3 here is CASSPRGQPSYNEQFF. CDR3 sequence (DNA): TGTGCCAGCAGCCCGCGGGGACAGCCTTCCTACAATGAGCAGTTCTTC.

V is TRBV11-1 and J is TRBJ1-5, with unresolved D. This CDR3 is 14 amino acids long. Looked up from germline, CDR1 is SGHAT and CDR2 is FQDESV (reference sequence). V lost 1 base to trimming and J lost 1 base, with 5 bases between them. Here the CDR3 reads CASSLGQSNQPQHF. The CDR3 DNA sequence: TGTGCCAGCAGCTTAGGCCAGAGCAATCAGCCCCAGCATTTT.

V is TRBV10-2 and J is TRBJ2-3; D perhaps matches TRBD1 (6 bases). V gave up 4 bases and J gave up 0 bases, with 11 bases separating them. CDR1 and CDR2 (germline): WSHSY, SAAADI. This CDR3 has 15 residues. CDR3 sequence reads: CASSGGHPSTDTQYF. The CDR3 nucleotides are TGCGCCAGCAGTGGGGGACATCCGAGCACAGATACGCAGTATTTT.

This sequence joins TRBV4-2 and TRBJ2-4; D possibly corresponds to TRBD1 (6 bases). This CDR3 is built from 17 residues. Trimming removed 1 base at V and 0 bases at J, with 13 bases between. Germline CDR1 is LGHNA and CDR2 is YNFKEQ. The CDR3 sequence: CASSQVGARIAKNIQYF. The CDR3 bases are TGTGCCAGCAGCCAAGTGGGGGCACGAATAGCCAAAAACATTCAGTACTTC.

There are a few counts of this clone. The DNA of the CDR3 is TGCGCCAGCAGCCAAGTGTTGTCGGAGGGCAATCAGCCCCAGCATTTT. Translating it yields CASSQVLSEGNQPQHF. The chain joins TRBV4-1 to TRBJ1-5; D unclear. The germline V gene has CDR1 MGHRA and CDR2 YSYEKL. This CDR3 spans 16 amino acids. The V end lost 1 base, the J end lost 2 bases, and 12 bases lay between the germline ends.

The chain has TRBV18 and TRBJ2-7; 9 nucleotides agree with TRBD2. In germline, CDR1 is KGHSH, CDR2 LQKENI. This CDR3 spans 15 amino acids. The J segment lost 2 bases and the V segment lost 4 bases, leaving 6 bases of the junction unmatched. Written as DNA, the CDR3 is TGTGCCAGCTCACTGTCCGCGGGAGGGGCCTACGAGCAGTACGTC. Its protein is CASSLSAGGAYEQYV.

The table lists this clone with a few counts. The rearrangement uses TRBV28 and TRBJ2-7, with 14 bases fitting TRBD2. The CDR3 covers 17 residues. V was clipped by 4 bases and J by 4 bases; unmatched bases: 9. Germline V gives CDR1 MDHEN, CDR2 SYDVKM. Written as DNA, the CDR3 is TGTGCCAGCAGTTCCGGTCCCGGGACTAGCGGGGGATACGAGCAGTACTTC. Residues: CASSSGPGTSGGYEQYF.

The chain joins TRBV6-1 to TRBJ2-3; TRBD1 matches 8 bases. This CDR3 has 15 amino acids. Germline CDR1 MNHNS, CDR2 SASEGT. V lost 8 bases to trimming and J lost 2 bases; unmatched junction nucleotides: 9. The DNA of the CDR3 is TGTGCCAGCTGCCCGGACAGGGCCTCCACAGATACGCAGTATTTT. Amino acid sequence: CASCPDRASTDTQYF.

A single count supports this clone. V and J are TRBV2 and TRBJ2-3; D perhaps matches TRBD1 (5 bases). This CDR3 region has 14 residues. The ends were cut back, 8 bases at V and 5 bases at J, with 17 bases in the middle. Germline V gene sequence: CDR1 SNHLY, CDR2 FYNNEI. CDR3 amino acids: CASRPLGPVDTQYF. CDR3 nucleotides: TGTGCCAGCCGTCCGCTGGGGCCGGTAGATACGCAGTATTTT.

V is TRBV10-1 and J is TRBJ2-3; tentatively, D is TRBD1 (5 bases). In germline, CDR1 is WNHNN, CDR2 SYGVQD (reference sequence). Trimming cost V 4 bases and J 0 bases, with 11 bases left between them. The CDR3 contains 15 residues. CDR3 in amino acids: CASSGQGASTDTQYF. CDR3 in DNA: TGCGCCAGCAGTGGGCAAGGGGCTAGCACAGATACGCAGTATTTT.

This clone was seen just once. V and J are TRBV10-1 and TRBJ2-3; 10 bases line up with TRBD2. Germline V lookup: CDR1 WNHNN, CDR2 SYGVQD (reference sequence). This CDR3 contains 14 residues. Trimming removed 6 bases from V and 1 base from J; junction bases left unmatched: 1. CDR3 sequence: CASSGTSGTDTQYF. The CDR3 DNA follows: TGCGCCAGCAGCGGGACTAGCGGCACAGATACGCAGTATTTT.

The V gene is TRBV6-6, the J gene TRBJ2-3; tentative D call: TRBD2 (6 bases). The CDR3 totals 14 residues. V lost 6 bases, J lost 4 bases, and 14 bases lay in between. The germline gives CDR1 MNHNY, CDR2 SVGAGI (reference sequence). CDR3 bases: TGTGCCAGCAGCGCCCGGGACTTCTCAGATACGCAGTATTTT. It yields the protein CASSARDFSDTQYF.

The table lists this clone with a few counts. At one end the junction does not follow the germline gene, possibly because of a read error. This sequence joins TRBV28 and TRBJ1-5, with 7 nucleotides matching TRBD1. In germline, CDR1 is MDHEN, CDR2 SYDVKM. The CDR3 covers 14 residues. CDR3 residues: CASRALGGKQPQHF. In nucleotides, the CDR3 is TGTGCCAGCAGGGCGCTAGGGGGCAAACAGCCCCAGCATTTT. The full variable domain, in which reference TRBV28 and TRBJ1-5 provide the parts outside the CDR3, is DVKVTQSSRYLVKRTGEKVFLECVQDMDHENMFWYRQDPGLGLRLIYFSYDVKMKEKGDIPEGYSVSREKKERFSLILESASTNQTSMYLCASRALGGKQPQHFGDGTRLSIL.

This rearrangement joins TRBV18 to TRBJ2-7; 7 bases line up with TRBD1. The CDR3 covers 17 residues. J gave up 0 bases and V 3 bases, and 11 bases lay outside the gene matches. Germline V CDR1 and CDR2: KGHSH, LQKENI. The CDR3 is CASSPGQNRGTSYEQYF. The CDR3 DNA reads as TGTGCCAGCTCACCTGGGCAAAACAGGGGCACCTCCTACGAGCAGTACTTC.

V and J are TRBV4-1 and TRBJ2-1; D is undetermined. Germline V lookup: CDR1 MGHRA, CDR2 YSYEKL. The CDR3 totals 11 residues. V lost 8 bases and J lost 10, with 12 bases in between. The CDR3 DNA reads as TGCGCCAGCGGAACAGAAGCCGAGCAGTTCTTC. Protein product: CASGTEAEQFF.

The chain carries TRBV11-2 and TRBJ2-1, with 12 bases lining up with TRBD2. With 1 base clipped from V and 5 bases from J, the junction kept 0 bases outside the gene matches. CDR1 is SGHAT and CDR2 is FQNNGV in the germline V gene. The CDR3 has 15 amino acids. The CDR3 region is CASSLGLAGDNEQFF. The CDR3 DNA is TGTGCCAGCAGCTTAGGACTAGCGGGGGACAATGAGCAGTTCTTC.

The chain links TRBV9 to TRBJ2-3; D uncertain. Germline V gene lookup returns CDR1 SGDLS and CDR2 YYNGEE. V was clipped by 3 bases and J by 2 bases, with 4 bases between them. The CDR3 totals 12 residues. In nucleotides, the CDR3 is TGTGCCAGCAGCGCAAACACAGATACGCAGTATTTT. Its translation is CASSANTDTQYF.

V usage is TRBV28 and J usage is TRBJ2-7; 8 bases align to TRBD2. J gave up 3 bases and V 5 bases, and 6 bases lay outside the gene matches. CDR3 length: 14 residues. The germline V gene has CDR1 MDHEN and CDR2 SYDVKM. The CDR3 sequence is CASSPTSGSYEQYF. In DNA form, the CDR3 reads TGTGCCAGCAGTCCTACCAGCGGGAGCTACGAGCAGTACTTC.

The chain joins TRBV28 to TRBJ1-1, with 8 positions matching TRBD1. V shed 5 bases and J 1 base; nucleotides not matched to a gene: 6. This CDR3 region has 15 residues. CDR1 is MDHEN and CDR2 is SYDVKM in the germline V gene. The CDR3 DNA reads TGTGCCAGCAGTCCATGGGACAGGCCGAACACTGAAGCTTTCTTT. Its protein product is CASSPWDRPNTEAFF.

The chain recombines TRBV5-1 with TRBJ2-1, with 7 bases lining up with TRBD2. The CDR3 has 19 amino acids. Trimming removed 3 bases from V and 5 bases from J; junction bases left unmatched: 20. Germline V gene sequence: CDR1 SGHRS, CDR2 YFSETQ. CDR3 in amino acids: CASSYTGGSRRALDNEQFF. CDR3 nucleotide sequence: TGCGCCAGCAGCTACACCGGGGGGAGTCGGAGGGCCCTGGACAATGAGCAGTTCTTC.

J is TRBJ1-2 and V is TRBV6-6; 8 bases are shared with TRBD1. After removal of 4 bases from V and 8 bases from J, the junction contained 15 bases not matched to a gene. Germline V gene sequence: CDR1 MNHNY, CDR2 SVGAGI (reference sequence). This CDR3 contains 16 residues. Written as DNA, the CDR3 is TGTGCCAGCAGTTGCGAGCCGACAGGGGAGGTGAGCGGCTACACCTTC. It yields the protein CASSCEPTGEVSGYTF.

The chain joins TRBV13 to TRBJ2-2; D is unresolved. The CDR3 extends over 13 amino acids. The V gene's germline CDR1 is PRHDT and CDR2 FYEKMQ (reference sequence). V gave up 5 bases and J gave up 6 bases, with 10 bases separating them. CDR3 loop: CASSPGYAGELFF. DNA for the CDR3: TGTGCCAGCAGCCCAGGTTACGCCGGGGAGCTGTTTTTT.